The following is a TCR beta chain sequence with its context. The data were obtained in a study of blood T cell repertoires in COVID-19. Overall study context: The analysed material was cDNA or gDNA that came from T cells, B-cell-depleted T cells, or PBMCs.

V was trimmed by 6 bases and J by 6 bases, leaving 11 bases between them. This CDR3 has 13 amino acids. In germline, CDR1 is MNHEY, CDR2 SMNVEV (reference sequence). As processed by the authors: Reference gene primers were amplified, and this amplification served to estimate nucleated cell counts. TCRdb's copy holds only in-frame clones and misses some; the assay was immunoSEQ multiplex PCR. For V, J and clone size, that table is used; D and trimming come from the DNA. The sample holds some 46,000 clones, more than 80% seen once. The sequenced sample was peripheral blood. This chain joins TRBV27 and TRBJ1-4; D remains ambiguous. This receptor was taken from a man aged 55 to 70 with acute or convalescent COVID-19. CDR3 amino acids: CASSRWRDEKLFF. CDR3 nucleotide sequence: TGTGCCAGCAGCCGATGGAGGGATGAAAAACTGTTTTTT.